Below are 27 T cell receptor beta chains sequenced from a single sample in a study of neurological immune-mediated disorders. TCRdb processed the 5' RACE reads anew with MiXCR; each CDR3 protein has one entry. This table has about 49,000 distinct CDR3 sequences, 10% appearing once. Stated time point: longitudinal time-point 1 (baseline). Sequenced material: PBMCs. These TCRs come from a woman aged 40 to 49 in good health.

This clonotype occurred many times. The chain uses TRBV7-2 and TRBJ2-3; TRBD2 agrees at 12 bases. The CDR3 loop spans 17 amino acids. The germline gives CDR1 SGHTA, CDR2 FQGNSA. The junction had 6 bases not matched to a gene; V was cut back by 4 bases and J by 1 base. The CDR3 loop is CASSSVGLAGRTDTQYF. The CDR3 DNA reads TGTGCCAGCAGCTCCGTGGGACTAGCGGGCCGCACAGATACGCAGTATTTT. Full variable domain (rest looked up from reference TRBV7-2 and TRBJ2-3): GAGVSQSPSNKVTEKGKDVELRCDPISGHTALYWYRQSLGQGLEFLIYFQGNSAPDKSGLPSDRFSAERTGGSVSTLTIQRTQQEDSAVYLCASSSVGLAGRTDTQYFGPGTRLTVL.

Comments on this clonotype: A much larger clone lies a single base off, so this may be a read error. This chain connects TRBV24-1 to TRBJ2-7; D is uncertain. The CDR3 loop spans 16 amino acids. Germline V gene sequence: CDR1 KGHDR, CDR2 SFDVKD. Trimming took off 9 bases at V and 2 bases at J, with 22 bases between the two ends. The CDR3 region has the DNA TGTGCCACCCTATTAACCGAGGCAGGTCGCACCTACGAGCAGTACTTC. Amino acids: CATLLTEAGRTYEQYF.

The sample holds many counts of this clonotype. The genes are TRBV11-2 and TRBJ1-2; TRBD1 aligns across 9 bases. The CDR3 covers 17 residues. J gave up 0 bases and V 3 bases, and 8 bases lay outside the gene matches. CDR1 SGHAT and CDR2 FQNNGV come from the germline V gene. CDR3 in DNA: TGTGCCAGCAGCTTCGTCACCGGGACAGGGTCTAACTATGGCTACACCTTC. This translates into CASSFVTGTGSNYGYTF. The whole variable domain, filled in from reference TRBV11-2 and TRBJ1-2, reads EAGVAQSPRYKIIEKRQSVAFWCNPISGHATLYWYQQILGQGPKLLIQFQNNGVVDDSQLPKDRFSAERLKGVDSTLKIQPAKLEDSAVYLCASSFVTGTGSNYGYTFGSGTRLTVV.

This clonotype was observed at least ten times. The chain links TRBV5-5 to TRBJ1-1; 8 bases map to TRBD1. The CDR3 sequence is 15 residues long. The V segment lost 4 bases and the J segment 1 base; nucleotides outside the gene matches: 6. The germline V gene has CDR1 SGHKS and CDR2 YYEKEE (reference sequence). CDR3 nucleotide sequence: TGTGCCAGCAGCGCCGGACAGGGATCGAACACTGAAGCTTTCTTT. Translating it yields CASSAGQGSNTEAFF.

This clonotype showed up many times. The chain carries TRBV20-1 and TRBJ2-7; 8 bases agree with TRBD1. V shed 6 bases, J shed 2 bases, and the junction held 9 bases outside the gene matches. The germline V gene encodes CDR1 DFQATT and CDR2 SNEGSKA (reference sequence). The CDR3 is 14 amino acids. CDR3 bases: TGCAGTGCCCCCCGCCAGGGGGCGACCTACGAGCAGTACTTC. It translates to CSAPRQGATYEQYF.

This sequence joins TRBV4-2 and TRBJ2-2; TRBD1 aligns across 7 bases. The ends lost 4 bases at V and 3 bases at J; junction bases unmatched: 11. This CDR3 comprises 17 residues. Germline CDR1 and CDR2: LGHNA and YNFKEQ. The CDR3 spells CASSRPQGRRDTGELFF. CDR3 DNA sequence: TGTGCCAGCAGCCGACCACAGGGGCGACGGGACACCGGGGAGCTGTTTTTT.

This clonotype occurred many times. The V call is TRBV5-1, the J call TRBJ2-7; D unclear. Trimming took off 4 bases at V and 6 bases at J, with 20 bases between the two ends. This CDR3 is 15 amino acids long. Germline assignment: CDR1 SGHRS and CDR2 YFSETQ. The CDR3 DNA sequence: TGCGCCAGCAGCATCCTGGACGGCGCCGTAGGCGAGCAGTACTTC. It codes for CASSILDGAVGEQYF.

At least ten counts were recorded for this clonotype. The chain recombines TRBV19 with TRBJ1-5; D is undetermined. Trimming stripped 2 bases from V and 0 bases from J, with 11 bases between. This CDR3 has 16 residues. Germline CDR1 is LNHDA and CDR2 is SQIVND (reference sequence). The CDR3: CASSIWSGSSNQPQHF. CDR3 coding DNA: TGTGCCAGTAGTATATGGTCCGGGTCTAGCAATCAGCCCCAGCATTTT.

This clonotype was seen repeatedly, ten times or more. V usage is TRBV12-3 or TRBV12-4 and J usage is TRBJ2-6; D is unresolved. This CDR3 contains 13 residues. The V end was cut by 8 bases, the J end by 1 base, with 6 bases between. CDR3 residues: CASYGSGANVLTF. In DNA form, the CDR3 reads TGTGCCAGCTATGGGTCTGGGGCCAACGTCCTGACTTTC.

This clonotype was observed at least ten times. V usage is TRBV3-1 and J usage is TRBJ2-1; no clear D gene. This CDR3 is built from 16 residues. Per the germline V gene, CDR1 is LGHDT and CDR2 is YNNKEL (reference sequence). V was clipped by 0 bases and J by 2 bases, with 11 bases between them. The CDR3 sequence is CASSQERPGTYNEQFF. The CDR3 region has the DNA TGTGCCAGCAGCCAAGAAAGGCCGGGCACCTACAATGAGCAGTTCTTC.

This clonotype showed up many times. The chain employs TRBV5-1 and TRBJ2-5, with 8 bases fitting TRBD2. Germline values: CDR1 SGHRS, CDR2 YFSETQ. Trimming removed 4 bases from V and 5 bases from J; junction bases left unmatched: 4. The CDR3 has 13 amino acids. The CDR3 nucleotides are TGCGCCAGCAGCGGGTTAGCGGGGGAGACCCAGTACTTC. It specifies CASSGLAGETQYF.

As for this clonotype: An end of the junction does not agree with germline; a read error may underlie this. This chain uses TRBV6-5 with TRBJ1-5, with D unclear. CDR3 length equals 13 residues. Germline-derived CDR1 and CDR2 are MNHEY and SVGAGI. The CDR3 reads CASSSRENRPQHF. DNA of the CDR3: TGTGCCAGCAGTTCTCGGGAGAATCGGCCCCAGCATTTT.

This clonotype was observed many times. V and J are TRBV3-1 and TRBJ2-1; unclear D gene. The V and J ends lost 2 bases and 9 bases respectively, with 11 bases between them. The CDR3 spans 13 residues. Germline V gives CDR1 LGHDT, CDR2 YNNKEL (reference sequence). In nucleotides, the CDR3 is TGTGCCAGCAGCCAAATTAGGAGCACTGAGCAGTTCTTC. It specifies CASSQIRSTEQFF.

This clonotype was counted ten times or more. The chain links TRBV14 to TRBJ2-1; D gene ambiguous. The CDR3 is 14 residues long. The V and J ends lost 0 bases and 4 bases respectively, with 7 bases between them. Germline CDR1 reads SGHDN; CDR2 reads FVKESK. CDR3 DNA sequence: TGTGCCAGCAGCCAAGACGGCTGGTACAATGAGCAGTTCTTC. This translates into CASSQDGWYNEQFF.

This clonotype was counted at least ten times. J is TRBJ1-3 and V is TRBV7-2; 8 nucleotides line up with TRBD1. This CDR3 region has 16 residues. Trimming took 3 bases from V and 4 from J; bases not matched to a gene: 8. CDR1 is SGHTA and CDR2 is FQGNSA in the germline V gene. The CDR3 coding sequence is TGTGCCAGCAGCTTGCTCGGACAGGGAAACGGAAACACCATATATTTT. This codes for CASSLLGQGNGNTIYF.

CDR3 DNA sequence: TGTGCCAGCAGCGTAGCTTGGGGACATGCCTTCGAGCAGTACTTC. It specifies CASSVAWGHAFEQYF. The chain is built from TRBV9 and TRBJ2-7; weak D call: TRBD1 (6 bases). Trimming shortened V by 0 bases and J by 6 bases, and 16 bases separated the two germline ends. The CDR3 runs 15 residues. CDR1 and CDR2 (germline): SGDLS, YYNGEE.

As concerns this clonotype: A much larger clone lies a single base off, so this may be a read error. The chain couples TRBV7-9 to TRBJ2-1, with D hard to call. The ends were cut back, 5 bases at V and 10 bases at J, with 12 bases in the middle. The CDR3 loop spans 12 amino acids. Germline CDR1 SEHNR, CDR2 FQNEAQ (reference sequence). The CDR3 bases are TGTGCCAGCAGCATAAGCCCCAACGAGCAGTTCTTC. This encodes CASSISPNEQFF. Full variable domain (rest looked up from reference TRBV7-9 and TRBJ2-1): DTGVSQNPRHKITKRGQNVTFRCDPISEHNRLYWYRQTLGQGPEFLTYFQNEAQLEKSRLLSDRFSAERPKGSFSTLEIQRTEQGDSAMYLCASSISPNEQFFGPGTRLTVL.

This clonotype was counted at least ten times. The chain has TRBV7-3 and TRBJ1-6; D call uncertain. The germline gives CDR1 SGHTA, CDR2 FQGTGA. V gave up 6 bases and J gave up 5 bases, with 8 bases separating them. This CDR3 is 13 amino acids long. The DNA for the CDR3 is TGTGCCAGCAGGGCAGTAGATAATTCACCCCTCCACTTT. Its protein is CASRAVDNSPLHF. Full variable domain (remainder filled in from reference TRBV7-3 and TRBJ1-6): GAGVSQTPSNKVTEKGKYVELRCDPISGHTALYWYRQSLGQGPEFLIYFQGTGAADDSGLPNDRFFAVRPEGSVSTLKIQRTERGDSAVYLCASRAVDNSPLHFGNGTRLTVT.

This clonotype has more than one count but fewer than ten. The J gene is TRBJ2-5, the V gene TRBV6-5; TRBD2 matches 9 bases. J lost 5 bases, V lost 7 bases, and 8 bases had no gene match. CDR1 is MNHEY and CDR2 is SVGAGI in the germline V gene. The CDR3 covers 14 residues. The CDR3 here is CASTPGTSRETQYF. The CDR3, as DNA: TGTGCCAGCACCCCCGGGACTAGCAGGGAGACCCAGTACTTC.

This clonotype has at least ten counts. The CDR3 region is CASSPRSANTGELFF. CDR3 DNA: TGTGCCAGCAGCCCCCGTAGCGCGAACACCGGGGAGCTGTTTTTT. J is TRBJ2-2 and V is TRBV7-2; possible D gene TRBD2, 5 bases. V lost 5 bases and J 0 bases, leaving 10 bases between the germline ends. The V gene's germline CDR1 is SGHTA and CDR2 FQGNSA. The CDR3 covers 15 residues.

This clonotype was seen at least ten times. The V gene is TRBV18, the J gene TRBJ1-3; D gene ambiguous. This CDR3 is built from 12 residues. Per germline, CDR1 KGHSH and CDR2 LQKENI. The V gene lost 3 bases and the J gene lost 8 bases, with 8 bases spanning the gap. CDR3 nucleotide sequence: TGTGCCAGCTCACCTAACGAGGACACCATATATTTT. This encodes CASSPNEDTIYF.

This clonotype was seen many times. The CDR3 loop reads CASSPFAYEQYF. Written as DNA, the CDR3 is TGTGCCAGCAGCCCCTTTGCCTACGAGCAGTACTTC. The V and J genes are TRBV5-5 and TRBJ2-7; D unclear. CDR1 and CDR2 (germline): SGHKS, YYEKEE (reference sequence). V was pared by 4 bases and J by 2 bases, with 7 bases between. The CDR3 is 12 residues long.

The table lists this clonotype with many counts. The chain has TRBV7-2 and TRBJ2-5; D is possibly TRBD1 or TRBD2 (6 bases each). Germline V gene lookup returns CDR1 SGHTA and CDR2 FQGNSA. CDR3 length: 14 amino acids. With 3 bases removed from V and 4 bases from J, the gap between germline ends came to 12 bases. CDR3 sequence: CASSFQGGRETQYF. In DNA form, the CDR3 reads TGTGCCAGCAGCTTCCAAGGGGGGAGAGAGACCCAGTACTTC.

This clonotype was seen repeatedly, ten times or more. The chain couples TRBV29-1 to TRBJ2-4; 10 nucleotides line up with TRBD2. Losses at the gene ends were 4 bases for V and 1 base for J; bases not matched to a gene: 4. The germline V gene has CDR1 SQVTM and CDR2 ANQGSEA. The CDR3 covers 15 residues. The CDR3 loop is CSVVISGRAKNIQYF. Here the CDR3 DNA reads TGCAGCGTTGTTATTAGCGGGAGGGCCAAAAACATTCAGTACTTC.

This clonotype appeared a few times. The rearrangement links TRBV25-1 to TRBJ1-2; D may be TRBD1 (5 bases). Between the trimmed V and J ends, which lost 7 bases and 8 bases, there was a span of 23 bases. This CDR3 comprises 15 residues. Germline V gives CDR1 MGHDK, CDR2 SYGVNS. This CDR3 is CASTSFAGTAGGYTF. The CDR3 DNA reads TGTGCCAGCACCTCATTTGCCGGGACTGCCGGGGGCTACACCTTC.

This clonotype showed up many times. V and J are TRBV7-3 and TRBJ2-1; no clear D gene. Trimming cost V 8 bases and J 5 bases, with 13 bases left between them. Per germline, CDR1 SGHTA and CDR2 FQGTGA. The CDR3 is made up of 13 amino acids. The CDR3 DNA follows: TGTGCCAGCGCCCCCCACATCAACAATGAGCAGTTCTTC. As protein: CASAPHINNEQFF.

This clonotype was recorded at least ten times. Here the CDR3 DNA reads TGTGCCAGCAGCCAGGGGGACAGGGTTGGTGGGTACACTGAAGCTTTCTTT. Its protein is CASSQGDRVGGYTEAFF. The rearrangement joins TRBV14 to TRBJ1-1; 9 bases match TRBD1. The CDR3 loop spans 17 amino acids. V was clipped by 3 bases and J by 3 bases; unmatched bases: 11. Germline CDR1 SGHDN, CDR2 FVKESK.